A single sample is the source of the 28 T cell receptor beta chains below, sequenced in a study of shared clonotypes between healthy human individuals. The table came from immunoSEQ multiplex PCR; TCRdb's copy has only in-frame clones and leaves some out. The table shows more than 900,000 clones, with more than 75% occurring only once. The sequenced sample consisted of memory CD4+ T cells from PBMCs. Specified subset: CD45RA-negative fraction. The receptor set was obtained from a man younger than 30 in good health. Some clones in this sample may be carry-over from other donors' samples.

The gene calls are TRBV7-3 and TRBJ2-1; D might be TRBD2 (6 bases). V was cut by 1 base and J by 6 bases, with 16 bases left in between. CDR3 length: 16 amino acids. Germline assignment: CDR1 SGHTA and CDR2 FQGTGA. CDR3 DNA: TGTGCCAGCAGCTTAAATCGTCTAGGGAGGCCCAATGAGCAGTTCTTC. This sequence encodes CASSLNRLGRPNEQFF.

The rearrangement links TRBV19 to TRBJ2-3; D ambiguous. The CDR3 spans 11 residues. V was pared by 5 bases and J by 5 bases, with 5 bases between. Germline loops: CDR1 LNHDA, CDR2 SQIVND (reference sequence). CDR3 protein: CASSLLDTQYF. The CDR3 DNA follows: TGTGCCAGTAGTTTGCTAGATACGCAGTATTTT.

Note on this clone: Other DNA sequences from this sample encode an identical CDR3 as well. CDR3 in amino acids: CASSVSGSSYNEQFF. The CDR3 bases are TGTGCCAGCAGCGTATCAGGGAGTTCCTACAATGAGCAGTTCTTC. The chain couples TRBV9 to TRBJ2-1; D is tentatively TRBD1 or TRBD2 (5 bases each). Looked up from germline, CDR1 is SGDLS and CDR2 is YYNGEE. This CDR3 is 15 amino acids long. Trimming took 1 base from V and 1 from J, leaving 9 bases between them.

The chain combines TRBV5-6 with TRBJ2-2; D is uncertain. Germline assignment: CDR1 SGHDT and CDR2 YYEEEE. This CDR3 comprises 15 residues. The V and J ends lost 6 bases and 4 bases respectively, with 16 bases between them. CDR3 nucleotide sequence: TGTGCCAGCATCTCCCTGGGGTTTCTCACCGGGGAGCTGTTTTTT. Protein sequence: CASISLGFLTGELFF.

This clone was detected only once. The V and J genes are TRBV2 and TRBJ2-1, with 7 bases that match TRBD2. The V segment lost 4 bases and the J segment 7 bases; nucleotides outside the gene matches: 7. There are 14 residues in the CDR3. CDR1 SNHLY and CDR2 FYNNEI come from the germline V gene. The CDR3 nucleotides are TGTGCCAGCAGTGGACTGGGGGGGTGGAATGAGCAGTTCTTC. This codes for CASSGLGGWNEQFF.

Regarding this clone: Other DNA sequences in this specimen translate into the identical CDR3. The genes are TRBV5-1 and TRBJ1-3; D is ambiguous. V lost 2 bases and J lost 0, with 9 bases in between. The CDR3 sequence is 15 residues long. Per germline, CDR1 SGHRS and CDR2 YFSETQ. The CDR3 DNA sequence: TGCGCCAGCAGCTTTGGGCAGAGCTCTGGAAACACCATATATTTT. It is translated as CASSFGQSSGNTIYF.

The chain recombines TRBV6-5 with TRBJ2-7; D possibly corresponds to TRBD1 (6 bases). Germline-derived CDR1 and CDR2 are MNHEY and SVGAGI. The CDR3 has 14 residues. The V end lost 6 bases, the J end lost 3 bases, and 15 bases lay between the germline ends. The CDR3 bases are TGTGCCAGCAGAAAACAGGGATTCCACTACGAGCAGTACTTC. Its translation: CASRKQGFHYEQYF.

The chain combines TRBV2 with TRBJ2-3, with 10 bases identical to TRBD2. This CDR3 contains 15 residues. Trimming at V came to 6 bases and at J to 3 bases, leaving 6 bases not matched to a gene. Germline CDR1 and CDR2: SNHLY and FYNNEI. The CDR3 DNA sequence: TGTGCCAGCAGGGCCGGACTAGCGGCTACAGATACGCAGTATTTT. It translates to CASRAGLAATDTQYF.

This clone was observed once. The chain couples TRBV27 to TRBJ2-7; D may be TRBD1 or TRBD2 (5 bases each). V was shortened by 3 bases and J by 3 bases, with 15 bases between the two germline ends. The germline CDR1 and CDR2 sequences are MNHEY and SMNVEV (reference sequence). The CDR3 has 15 amino acids. This CDR3 reads CASSLAGTVGYEQYF. The CDR3 coding sequence is TGTGCCAGCAGTTTGGCCGGGACGGTGGGCTACGAGCAGTACTTC.

V gene TRBV5-1 combines with J gene TRBJ2-3, with a tentative D call TRBD2 (6 bases). V was pared by 3 bases and J by 5 bases, with 16 bases between. This CDR3 spans 15 amino acids. In germline, CDR1 is SGHRS, CDR2 YFSETQ. In DNA, the CDR3 is TGCGCCAGCAGCTCCTCGCGGAGGGGAAGAGATACGCAGTATTTT. Its translation: CASSSSRRGRDTQYF.

V gene TRBV7-2 combines with J gene TRBJ2-7, with 7 nucleotides matching TRBD1. The CDR3 runs 15 residues. Germline CDR1 reads SGHTA; CDR2 reads FQGNSA. Trimming removed 5 bases from V and 2 bases from J; junction bases left unmatched: 9. The CDR3 nucleotides read TGTGCCAGCAGCACCCGTTCGACAGGGCCCTACGAGCAGTACTTC. Amino acid sequence: CASSTRSTGPYEQYF.

The rearrangement joins TRBV11-2 to TRBJ2-7, with no clear D. Germline V gives CDR1 SGHAT, CDR2 FQNNGV. The CDR3 length is 15 residues. V lost 5 bases and J lost 2, with 16 bases in between. CDR3 nucleotides: TGTGCCAGCAGCAACCTCAGGACGGAAACCTACGAGCAGTACTTC. Protein sequence: CASSNLRTETYEQYF.

The chain carries TRBV4-1 and TRBJ2-7, with 9 bases fitting TRBD1. Germline trimming cut 3 bases from V and 3 bases from J; bases unmatched to any gene: 15. This CDR3 has 18 residues. Looked up from germline, CDR1 is MGHRA and CDR2 is YSYEKL. CDR3 region: CASSHSHPGQGLDYEQYF. For the CDR3, the DNA is TGCGCCAGCAGCCATTCACACCCGGGACAGGGTCTCGACTACGAGCAGTACTTC.

This sequence joins TRBV6-6 and TRBJ1-1; D is possibly TRBD1 (5 bases). CDR1 MNHNY and CDR2 SVGAGI come from the germline V gene (reference sequence). V lost 0 bases and J 7 bases, leaving 9 bases between the germline ends. CDR3 length: 13 residues. CDR3 protein: CASSYSRGREAFF. DNA of the CDR3: TGTGCCAGCAGTTACTCGAGGGGACGTGAAGCTTTCTTT.

The chain uses TRBV11-1 and TRBJ2-2; D ambiguous. With 5 bases removed from V and 5 bases from J, the gap between germline ends came to 9 bases. The germline gives CDR1 SGHAT, CDR2 FQDESV (reference sequence). The length of the CDR3 is 13 residues. The CDR3 DNA is TGTGCCAGCAGCCTAACACGAACCGGGGAGCTGTTTTTT. This sequence encodes CASSLTRTGELFF.

The V gene is TRBV5-6, the J gene TRBJ1-4, with D maybe TRBD1 (5 bases). Per germline, CDR1 SGHDT and CDR2 YYEEEE. The CDR3 contains 14 residues. V dropped 3 bases and J dropped 8 bases, with 14 bases sitting between them. The CDR3 reads CASSSLTGWEKLFF. CDR3 DNA sequence: TGTGCCAGCAGCTCGCTAACAGGTTGGGAAAAACTGTTTTTT.

The V call is TRBV6-6, the J call TRBJ2-3; 9 bases match TRBD2. Germline values: CDR1 MNHNY, CDR2 SVGAGI (reference sequence). Trimming at V came to 3 bases and at J to 2 bases, leaving 6 bases not matched to a gene. The CDR3 runs 16 residues. The CDR3 sequence: CASSYHLAGYTDTQYF. The DNA of the CDR3 is TGTGCCAGCAGTTATCATCTAGCGGGATACACAGATACGCAGTATTTT.

This chain links TRBV19 with TRBJ1-1; D is perhaps TRBD1 (5 bases). The germline V gene encodes CDR1 LNHDA and CDR2 SQIVND (reference sequence). The CDR3 is made up of 13 amino acids. V lost 7 bases to trimming and J lost 5 bases, with 14 bases between them. The CDR3 loop reads CASTKGTYTEAFF. The DNA of the CDR3 is TGTGCCAGTACTAAGGGGACTTATACTGAAGCTTTCTTT.

This sequence joins TRBV5-4 and TRBJ2-7; TRBD2 is a possible D gene (6 bases). The germline V and J ends were trimmed by 1 base and 3 bases, with 11 bases remaining between them. CDR1 is SGHNT, CDR2 YYREEE, per germline (reference sequence). The CDR3 is 14 amino acids. The CDR3: CASSLSRGFYEQYF. The CDR3 DNA follows: TGTGCCAGCAGCTTGTCTCGGGGGTTCTACGAGCAGTACTTC.

The chain couples TRBV5-5 to TRBJ1-1; a weak D match, TRBD1 (6 bases). This CDR3 comprises 13 residues. The V gene's germline CDR1 is SGHKS and CDR2 YYEKEE (reference sequence). Trimming removed 0 bases from V and 9 bases from J, with 12 bases in between. CDR3 loop: CASSLDHQGKAFF. The CDR3 nucleotides read TGTGCCAGCAGCTTGGACCATCAGGGGAAAGCTTTCTTT.

This clone was seen only a few times. This chain joins TRBV11-2 and TRBJ2-2; D call uncertain. CDR3 length equals 15 residues. The V gene's germline CDR1 is SGHAT and CDR2 FQNNGV. Trimming cost V 2 bases and J 1 base, with 8 bases left between them. CDR3: CASSLLVLNTGELFF. The CDR3 DNA reads as TGTGCCAGCAGCTTATTGGTACTGAACACCGGGGAGCTGTTTTTT.

This clone was detected once. The chain recombines TRBV2 with TRBJ2-5, with TRBD2 matching 12 bases. The DNA end favors TRBJ2-7, so the J call may be wrong. CDR3 length equals 14 residues. CDR1 is SNHLY and CDR2 is FYNNEI in the germline V gene. The DNA for the CDR3 is TGTGCCAGCAGAATGACTAGCGGGGGCTACGAGCAGTACTTC. This codes for CASRMTSGGYEQYF.

This clone was observed once. The CDR3 sequence: CASSPTRELRQFF. CDR3 DNA sequence: TGTGCCAGCAGCCCCACTAGGGAGTTACGGCAGTTCTTC. The chain couples TRBV11-1 to TRBJ2-1; a weak D match, TRBD2 (5 bases). Germline V CDR1 and CDR2: SGHAT, FQDESV (reference sequence). The CDR3 sequence is 13 residues long. V gave up 5 bases and J gave up 12 bases, with 17 bases separating them.

This chain joins TRBV30 and TRBJ2-5; D perhaps matches TRBD1 (6 bases). V was trimmed by 3 bases and J by 5 bases, leaving 10 bases between them. CDR1 GTSNPN and CDR2 SVGIG come from the germline V gene (reference sequence). The CDR3 has 12 residues. CDR3 DNA sequence: TGTGCCTGGAGCGCTACAGGGGAGACCCAGTACTTC. This translates into CAWSATGETQYF. Using reference TRBV30 and TRBJ2-5 for the parts outside the CDR3, the full variable domain is SQTIHQWPATLVQPVGSPLSLECTVEGTSNPNLYWYRQAAGRGLQLLFYSVGIGQISSEVPQNLSASRPQDRQFILSSKKLLLSDSGFYLCAWSATGETQYFGPGTRLLVL.

The rearrangement links TRBV9 to TRBJ1-2; D unresolved. The V end lost 4 bases, the J end lost 9 bases, and 25 bases lay between the germline ends. This CDR3 is built from 16 residues. Germline V lookup: CDR1 SGDLS, CDR2 YYNGEE. This CDR3 reads CASSQPRGEPQVRYTF. DNA for the CDR3: TGTGCCAGCAGCCAACCGAGAGGTGAGCCCCAGGTCCGCTACACCTTC.

This clone was observed a few times. V gene TRBV5-6 combines with J gene TRBJ2-3; tentative D call: TRBD2 (5 bases). V lost 0 bases, J lost 5 bases, and 10 bases lay in between. Germline V gene data show CDR1 as SGHDT and CDR2 as YYEEEE. The CDR3 runs to 14 residues. The CDR3 loop is CASSLGLAGDTQYF. The CDR3, as DNA: TGTGCCAGCAGCTTGGGTCTAGCAGGAGATACGCAGTATTTT.

The chain carries TRBV18 and TRBJ1-3; TRBD1 matches 8 bases. Trimming cost V 3 bases and J 5 bases; bases outside gene matches: 9. Germline V gene data show CDR1 as KGHSH and CDR2 as LQKENI. The CDR3 has 16 amino acids. The CDR3 region has the DNA TGTGCCAGCTCACCGGGGACAGGACAGACCAGAAACACCATATATTTT. Its translation: CASSPGTGQTRNTIYF.

This clone was seen only a few times. The CDR3 protein is CASSTLGGVDYEQYF. The CDR3, as DNA: TGTGCCAGCAGCACCCTGGGGGGGGTGGACTACGAGCAGTACTTC. The rearrangement joins TRBV7-2 to TRBJ2-7, with TRBD2 matching over 7 bases. This CDR3 contains 15 residues. V shed 5 bases and J 3 bases; nucleotides not matched to a gene: 10. CDR1 is SGHTA and CDR2 is FQGNSA in the germline V gene.